This is a list of T cell receptor beta chains from one sample in a study of radiation and T cells in renal cell carcinoma. TCRdb's copy holds only in-frame clones and misses some; the assay was immunoSEQ multiplex PCR. The table records 97,000 or so clones, approximately 80% of them present only once. Sequencing was performed on blood, taken from a patient whose treatment included radiotherapy and nephrectomy. These receptors were collected from a man aged 55 to 69 with renal cell carcinoma. CDR3s include the opening cysteine and the closing phenylalanine or tryptophan. A D gene is named only where the DNA matches it firmly. Size is stated for part of the rows, as once, few or many counts, or as a class when the clone is expanded.

j_gene,abundance,v_gene,d_gene,CDR3nt,CDR3aa
TRBJ2-3,-,TRBV5-6,-,TGTGCCAGCGGGGTCTTCTCTTACACAGATACGCAGTATTTT,CASGVFSYTDTQYF
TRBJ2-7,-,TRBV9,-,TGTGCCAGCAGCGTAAAACCCCGGACTGTGCAGTACTTC,CASSVKPRTVQYF
TRBJ2-5,-,TRBV18,TRBD1,TGTGCCAGCTCACCTCCGACAGGGGCGGTTAGCGTGGAGACCCAGTACTTC,CASSPPTGAVSVETQYF
TRBJ1-1,-,TRBV13,-,TGTGCCAGCAGCGGCTCCCATTTACGACAGGCCGGTACTGAAGCTTTCTTT,CASSGSHLRQAGTEAFF
TRBJ2-5,few,TRBV7-3,-,TGTGCCAGCAGCGCAGGGTTTCAAGAGACCCAGTACTTC,CASSAGFQETQYF
TRBJ2-7,few,TRBV2,TRBD1,TGTGCCAGCAGCTCGGGACAGCCCCCCTACGAGCAGTACTTC,CASSSGQPPYEQYF
TRBJ2-1,-,TRBV2,TRBD2,TGTGCCAGCAGTGAAGAGGGTAGAGGACTAGCGGGAGTTGGGCAGTTCTTC,CASSEEGRGLAGVGQFF
TRBJ2-3,-,TRBV30,-,TGTGCCTGGACCAGAGGCCTAGGCACAGATACGCAGTATTTT,CAWTRGLGTDTQYF
TRBJ2-6,-,TRBV27,-,TGTGCCAGCAGTTTATCCAGCCCCCAAGGCCGACGCTCTGGGGCCAACGTCCTGACTTTC,CASSLSSPQGRRSGANVLTF
TRBJ2-2,-,TRBV29-1,TRBD2,TGCAGCGTGACTAGCGGGAGGATGAACACCGGGGAGCTGTTTTTT,CSVTSGRMNTGELFF
TRBJ2-7,-,TRBV5-1,-,TGCGCCAGCAGCCTCACGGCCTACGAGCAGTACTTC,CASSLTAYEQYF
TRBJ2-3,-,TRBV2,TRBD1,TGTGCCAGCAGCGACACTACAGGGGGCCGAGATACGCAGTATTTT,CASSDTTGGRDTQYF
TRBJ2-2,few,TRBV5-4,TRBD2,TGTGCCACCCTGACTAGCGCTAGCGGGTCCGGGGAGCTGTTTTTT,CATLTSASGSGELFF
TRBJ2-7,few,TRBV11-1,-,TGTGCCAGCAGCCTATCCTCCTACGAGCAGTACTTC,CASSLSSYEQYF
TRBJ2-3,-,TRBV6-5,-,TGTGCCAGCAGTTACTCGATCCGTGTAGGGACAGATACGCAGTATTTT,CASSYSIRVGTDTQYF
TRBJ2-5,-,TRBV2,-,TGTGCCAGCAGGGGAGACTTTGCGGGCCAAGAGACCCAGTACTTC,CASRGDFAGQETQYF
TRBJ1-1,-,TRBV6-1,TRBD1,TGTGCCAGCAGACCCCGGACAGGGCGAGTTGAAGCTTTCTTT,CASRPRTGRVEAFF
TRBJ2-4,-,TRBV7-2,-,TGTGCCAGCAGCTTAGACGTAGCCAAAAACATTCAGTACTTC,CASSLDVAKNIQYF
TRBJ2-3,-,TRBV9,-,TGTGCCAGCAGCGTAGTAGGGACTAGCACAGATACGCAGTATTTT,CASSVVGTSTDTQYF
TRBJ2-1,-,TRBV6-5,-,TGTGCCAGCAGTTACTTCGTCGGGGGGCGTAATGAGCAGTTCTTC,CASSYFVGGRNEQFF
TRBJ1-2,-,TRBV7-2,-,TGTGCCAGCAGCTTAGTGGCAGGGGAGGGCTATGGCTACACCTTC,CASSLVAGEGYGYTF
TRBJ2-1,-,TRBV9,TRBD2,TGTGCCAGCAGCGTAGCGGGACTAGCGGAGCATAATGAGCAGTTCTTC,CASSVAGLAEHNEQFF
TRBJ2-3,-,TRBV7-8,TRBD2,TGTGCCAGCAGAGGGGGGCTAGCGGGGAGACGCACAGATACGCAGTATTTT,CASRGGLAGRRTDTQYF
TRBJ2-4,-,TRBV28,-,TGTGCCAGCAGTACAGGATATCAGGGTACGGCCAAAAACATTCAGTACTTC,CASSTGYQGTAKNIQYF
TRBJ2-7,-,TRBV6-6,TRBD1,TGTGCCAGCAGTTACGAGGGGGCCCATTACGAGCAGTACTTC,CASSYEGAHYEQYF
TRBJ1-1,-,TRBV7-9,-,TGTGCCAGCAGCCCCTGGGCGGAGGTCGAAGCTTTCTTT,CASSPWAEVEAFF
TRBJ1-4,-,TRBV4-2,-,TGTGCCAGCAGCCAAGCCGTTGCGGGCAGCCTTAATGAAAAACTGTTTTTT,CASSQAVAGSLNEKLFF
TRBJ1-1,-,TRBV7-9,-,TGTGCCAGCAGCTTTGCTGGGGCTGAAGCTTTCTTT,CASSFAGAEAFF
TRBJ1-2,-,TRBV6-1,-,TGTGCCAGCAGTGCCCAGGGTTTCGGCTACACCTTC,CASSAQGFGYTF
TRBJ1-1,-,TRBV18,-,TGTGCCAGCTCAATTACAGGAGACACTGAAGCTTTCTTT,CASSITGDTEAFF
TRBJ1-1,-,TRBV19,-,TGTGCCAGTAGTATCCCCGGGTTGAACACTGAAGCTTTCTTT,CASSIPGLNTEAFF
TRBJ2-3,-,TRBV7-2,TRBD1,TGTGCCAGCAGCCCGCAGGGGGCGCGTCGCACAGATACGCAGTATTTT,CASSPQGARRTDTQYF
TRBJ1-1,once,TRBV13,-,TGTGCCAGCAGCTTCCGCGCCAGGAACACTGAAGCTTTCTTT,CASSFRARNTEAFF
TRBJ2-7,-,TRBV11-2,-,TGTGCCAGCAGCTTAGAAATAGGCCGTGAGCAGTACTTC,CASSLEIGREQYF
TRBJ2-5,-,TRBV19,-,TGTGCCAGTAGTATAGCCGCCACGCTCATAGGGGAGCCCCAGTACTTC,CASSIAATLIGEPQYF
TRBJ2-3,-,TRBV4-1,-,TGCGCCAGCAGCCAAGCGCCGGGATTCCAAGGCACAGATACGCAGTATTTT,CASSQAPGFQGTDTQYF
TRBJ2-7,-,TRBV28,TRBD2,TGTGCCAGCAGTTTATTCCTTAGGACTAGCGGGCACTACGAGCAGTACTTC,CASSLFLRTSGHYEQYF
TRBJ2-5,-,TRBV6-1,TRBD2,TGTGCCAGCAGTGAAGAACGGTTTAGCGGGAGGAGGGAGACCCAGTACTTC,CASSEERFSGRRETQYF
TRBJ1-1,-,TRBV2,-,TGTGCCAGTGGACAGTACACTGAAGCTTTCTTT,CASGQYTEAFF
TRBJ2-5,-,TRBV18,TRBD2,TGTGCCAGCTCACCAGAGGCGGGAGGGGAGACCCAGTACTTC,CASSPEAGGETQYF
TRBJ2-3,-,TRBV29-1,TRBD2,TGCAGCGTTGAAGCGGGAGGTTCCCCAGATACGCAGTATTTT,CSVEAGGSPDTQYF